This T cell receptor beta chain was observed in a study of blood T cells in healthy people across ages. Background on the study: Using template switching, researchers captured about one barcoded beta molecule for each two T cells.

General study results and limits: Diversity figures derived from one million T cells were judged to underestimate the true value. A conclusive naive versus antigen-experienced comparison was prevented by the unsorted PBMCs.

This clonotype was seen repeatedly, ten times or more. Antigen specificity is unknown. PCR was performed a second time for about 6 to 11 cycles using a sample-barcoded 5' primer and a J-beta primer mix. Using its own MiXCR run on the 5' RACE reads, TCRdb lists one record per CDR3 protein. The table shows around 1,900,000 distinct CDR3 sequences, with about 39% occurring only once. Donors were systemically healthy Caucasian individuals from Russia aged roughly 6 to 100 years. CDR3 length: 16 amino acids. J gave up 8 bases and V 3 bases, and 6 bases lay outside the gene matches. Germline lookup yields CDR1 SGHRS and CDR2 YFSETQ.

The receptor's source is a human donor in good health. The specimen was blood. This sequence joins TRBV5-1 and TRBJ2-4; 15 nucleotides align to TRBD2. The DNA of the CDR3 is TGCGCCAGCAGCTGGACTAGCGGGGGGGCCGGGGACATTCAGTACTTC. Protein sequence: CASSWTSGGAGDIQYF.